This T cell receptor beta chain stems from a study of vaccination effects on CD4 cells after COVID-19. For this clone: Its specificity is not known.

In the ViraFEST assay, antigen-specific CD4+ clonotypes were identified by expansion after peptide-pool stimulation. Isolation of CD4+ T cells took place after nine to ten days of culture. From March to December 2020, the person had a SARS-CoV-2 infection that was confirmed by PCR. Roughly 2.1 million PBMC per well received about 10 IU/ml IL-2 and 8 to 10 ug/ml peptides in culture. General observations from the study: Convalescent patients were few in the study, and early post-infection timepoints were absent. Infection-derived and vaccine-derived clones contracted markedly late after vaccination. In convalescent patients, vaccine-induced clones largely differed from infection-induced clones.

Per germline, CDR1 MNHEY and CDR2 SVGAGI. The CDR3 is made up of 12 amino acids. V dropped 6 bases and J dropped 5 bases, with 7 bases sitting between them. Assay: immunoSEQ multiplex PCR; the TCRdb copy retains only in-frame clones and omits some. The sample lists around 23,000 clones, approximately 72% occurring once. This clonotype originated in a human donor who had a prior SARS-CoV-2 infection. The source was CD4+ T cells from PBMCs cultured with a peptide pool, collected before COVID-19 vaccination. The gene calls are TRBV6-5 and TRBJ2-2; possible D gene TRBD2, 5 bases. CDR3 in amino acids: CASRLGTGELFF. The CDR3, as DNA: TGTGCCAGCAGACTAGGGACCGGGGAGCTGTTTTTT.